This record concerns one T cell receptor beta chain sequence. Its antigen remains unknown. This sample was taken from a study of vaccination and CD4 T cells after COVID-19. The treatment here: approximately nine-day PBMC culture with coronavirus spike peptide pools or control peptides (ViraFEST assay). Sequence data for DNA of cultured CD4+ T cells were generated by the Oncomine TCR Beta short-read assay. TCRdb processed the PCR reads anew with MiXCR; each CDR3 protein has one entry. The sample shows fewer than 5,000 distinct CDR3 sequences, approximately 45% of them seen only once. This CDR3 comprises 13 residues. CDR1 LGHNA and CDR2 YNFKEQ come from the germline V gene. V was shortened by 0 bases and J by 10 bases, with 10 bases between the two germline ends.

The chain recombines TRBV4-2 with TRBJ2-1; possibly TRBD2 for D (5 bases). The sample consisted of CD4+ T cells from blood, cultured in vitro. The source of this sequence is a human donor who had recovered from COVID-19. The CDR3 spells CASSQDSQREQFF. DNA for the CDR3: TGTGCCAGCAGCCAAGATAGCCAGCGGGAGCAGTTCTTC.